The 27 T cell receptor beta chains given below trace back to one sample, sequenced in a study of shared clonotypes between healthy human individuals. Libraries were prepared by immunoSEQ multiplex PCR; TCRdb keeps only in-frame clonotypes and omits some of them. The table has 530,000 or so clones, about 75% seen once. The material sequenced was PBMCs. These receptors all come from a middle-aged woman in good health. Some clones in this sample may be carry-over from other donors' samples.

The CDR3 nucleotides are TGTGCCAGCAGTTTAACAGGGAACTCCTACAATGAGCAGTTCTTC. Translated, it gives CASSLTGNSYNEQFF. The genes are TRBV27 and TRBJ2-1, with D possibly being TRBD1 (6 bases). The CDR3 covers 15 residues. Germline V gene data show CDR1 as MNHEY and CDR2 as SMNVEV (reference sequence). V was cut by 2 bases and J by 0 bases, with 8 bases left in between.

There are a few counts of this clone. This sequence joins TRBV30 and TRBJ2-1; 8 bases agree with TRBD2. Germline trimming cut 1 base from V and 7 bases from J; bases unmatched to any gene: 12. CDR3 length equals 16 residues. The germline gives CDR1 GTSNPN, CDR2 SVGIG (reference sequence). The CDR3 sequence is CAWSAFSGAMGNEQFF. The CDR3 nucleotides read TGTGCCTGGAGTGCTTTTAGCGGGGCGATGGGGAATGAGCAGTTCTTC.

V gene TRBV2 combines with J gene TRBJ2-2, with D maybe TRBD1 (6 bases). This CDR3 contains 13 residues. CDR1 and CDR2 from the germline V gene are SNHLY and FYNNEI. Trimming pared 4 bases from V and 4 bases from J, leaving 7 bases between. The CDR3 sequence is CASSAGVTGELFF. The CDR3, as DNA: TGTGCCAGCAGTGCAGGGGTCACCGGGGAGCTGTTTTTT.

This clone was observed at least ten times. The CDR3 here is CASSQVLSGANVLTF. CDR3 coding DNA: TGTGCCAGCAGTCAGGTTTTGTCTGGGGCCAACGTCCTGACTTTC. The chain combines TRBV28 with TRBJ2-6; no clear D gene. The CDR3 length is 15 residues. The germline V gene has CDR1 MDHEN and CDR2 SYDVKM. V was shortened by 5 bases and J by 1 base, with 9 bases between the two germline ends.

As to this clone: Other nucleotide sequences in the sample specify the same CDR3. The rearrangement links TRBV6-6 to TRBJ1-5; no definite D call. The germline CDR1 and CDR2 sequences are MNHNY and SVGAGI (reference sequence). This CDR3 has 13 amino acids. The V gene lost 0 bases and the J gene lost 0 bases, with 0 bases spanning the gap. CDR3 sequence reads: CASSYSSNQPQHF. The CDR3, as DNA: TGTGCCAGCAGTTACTCTAGCAATCAGCCCCAGCATTTT.

This sequence joins TRBV5-6 and TRBJ2-3; D remains unclear. Germline CDR1 is SGHDT and CDR2 is YYEEEE. There are 13 residues in the CDR3. Deletions cut 4 bases from V and 0 bases from J, with 6 bases between. CDR3 DNA: TGTGCCAGCAGCCCCAGTAGCACAGATACGCAGTATTTT. Translated, it gives CASSPSSTDTQYF.

J is TRBJ1-4 and V is TRBV4-1, with 8 bases identical to TRBD1. Germline V gives CDR1 MGHRA, CDR2 YSYEKL. This CDR3 has 14 residues. Trimming cost V 5 bases and J 7 bases; bases outside gene matches: 6. CDR3 DNA: TGCGCCAGCAGCGATAGGACAGGGAGTGAAAAACTGTTTTTT. It translates to CASSDRTGSEKLFF.

In regard to this clone: This could be a read error, since a much larger clone is one nucleotide away. V is TRBV28 and J is TRBJ2-7; D unclear. Germline assignment: CDR1 MDHEN and CDR2 SYDVKM. CDR3 length equals 11 residues. V lost 5 bases and J lost 3, with 5 bases in between. The CDR3 coding sequence is TGTGCCAGCAGTCAAAACTACGAGCAGTACTTC. This encodes CASSQNYEQYF.

V and J are TRBV5-4 and TRBJ1-2; D not certain. The V end lost 1 base, the J end lost 4 bases, and 14 bases lay between the germline ends. The CDR3 sequence is 15 residues long. From germline, CDR1 is SGHNT and CDR2 YYREEE (reference sequence). CDR3 bases: TGTGCCAGCAGCTTGTATCACTCGGCGGCCTATGGCTACACCTTC. Translation: CASSLYHSAAYGYTF.

This clone was detected only a few times. This sequence joins TRBV7-2 and TRBJ2-1, with 14 bases that match TRBD2. This CDR3 spans 16 amino acids. V shed 5 bases, J shed 4 bases, and the junction held 4 bases outside the gene matches. Germline V CDR1 and CDR2: SGHTA, FQGNSA. The CDR3 loop reads CASSGGTSGSYNEQFF. The CDR3 DNA follows: TGTGCCAGCAGCGGCGGGACTAGCGGGAGTTACAATGAGCAGTTCTTC.

In this sample, this clone turned up a few times. V gene TRBV7-3 combines with J gene TRBJ2-1; 7 bases are a match to TRBD2. The CDR3 is made up of 14 amino acids. From germline, CDR1 is SGHTA and CDR2 FQGTGA. V gave up 5 bases and J gave up 8 bases; unmatched junction bases: 9. Here the CDR3 reads CASSPRDYQDEQFF. The CDR3 DNA follows: TGTGCCAGCAGCCCCCGGGACTACCAAGATGAGCAGTTCTTC.

V gene TRBV11-3 combines with J gene TRBJ2-7, with 10 bases aligning to TRBD1. Looked up from germline, CDR1 is SGHNT and CDR2 is YENEEA. The trim removed 5 bases at V and 8 bases at J, leaving 9 bases unmatched. The CDR3 totals 14 residues. CDR3 region: CASSLPGTGVKQYF. CDR3 nucleotides: TGTGCCAGCAGCCTCCCCGGGACAGGGGTAAAGCAGTACTTC.

This chain links TRBV2 with TRBJ2-7, with unresolved D. V was shortened by 5 bases and J by 4 bases, with 9 bases between the two germline ends. The CDR3 is 12 residues long. CDR1 and CDR2 (germline): SNHLY, FYNNEI. This CDR3 is CASSLDRYEQYF. CDR3 DNA sequence: TGTGCCAGCAGTTTGGACCGTTACGAGCAGTACTTC.

This chain uses TRBV4-1 with TRBJ2-1, with 10 positions matching TRBD2. The CDR3 totals 18 residues. J lost 0 bases, V lost 3 bases, and 8 bases had no gene match. CDR1 and CDR2 from the germline V gene are MGHRA and YSYEKL. The CDR3 nucleotides read TGCGCCAGCAGCCATCCATGGGCTAGCGGGAGCTCCTACAATGAGCAGTTCTTC. It codes for CASSHPWASGSSYNEQFF.

This clone was seen once. This chain links TRBV7-8 with TRBJ2-2; D is unclear. The germline V gene has CDR1 SGHVS and CDR2 FQNEAQ. Trimming stripped 5 bases from V and 0 bases from J, with 7 bases between. CDR3 length: 14 residues. The CDR3 coding sequence is TGTGCCAGCAGCAAAACTACGAACACCGGGGAGCTGTTTTTT. This sequence encodes CASSKTTNTGELFF.

J is TRBJ1-2 and V is TRBV4-3, with TRBD1 as a possible D gene (5 bases). V lost 0 bases and J 6 bases, leaving 14 bases between the germline ends. The CDR3 is 15 residues long. CDR1 LGHNA and CDR2 YSLEER come from the germline V gene. Here the CDR3 reads CASSQDDSWVNGYTF. DNA of the CDR3: TGCGCCAGCAGCCAAGACGACAGTTGGGTTAATGGCTACACCTTC.

This chain uses TRBV2 with TRBJ2-7, with a tentative D call TRBD1 (6 bases). Germline loops: CDR1 SNHLY, CDR2 FYNNEI. V lost 2 bases to trimming and J lost 7 bases, with 12 bases between them. The CDR3 contains 13 residues. DNA of the CDR3: TGTGCCAGCAGTGAAAGGGGGAACGGGGAGCAGTACTTC. It specifies CASSERGNGEQYF.

The chain couples TRBV5-1 to TRBJ2-7, with 8 bases fitting TRBD2. Germline trimming cut 4 bases from V and 9 bases from J; bases unmatched to any gene: 6. The CDR3 covers 12 residues. In germline, CDR1 is SGHRS, CDR2 YFSETQ. CDR3: CASSPGLGAQYF. The CDR3 coding sequence is TGCGCCAGCAGCCCGGGACTAGGAGCGCAGTACTTC.

To note about this clone: The same CDR3 also results from other DNA sequences found in this sample. This chain connects TRBV28 to TRBJ1-1; D might be TRBD1 (6 bases). CDR3 length: 14 residues. Germline assignment: CDR1 MDHEN and CDR2 SYDVKM. The V and J ends lost 5 bases and 5 bases respectively, with 15 bases between them. CDR3 loop: CASSPLTGRTEAFF. CDR3 sequence (DNA): TGTGCCAGCAGTCCTTTAACAGGGAGGACTGAAGCTTTCTTT.

V gene TRBV10-3 combines with J gene TRBJ1-6; no clear D. The CDR3 contains 14 residues. CDR1 and CDR2 (germline): ENHRY, SYGVKD. The V and J ends lost 2 bases and 4 bases respectively, with 6 bases between them. In DNA, the CDR3 is TGTGCCATCAGTGAGGGCCAATATAATTCACCCCTCCACTTT. It is translated as CAISEGQYNSPLHF.

J is TRBJ2-5 and V is TRBV18; D possibly corresponds to TRBD1 (6 bases). CDR3 length: 15 amino acids. Looked up from germline, CDR1 is KGHSH and CDR2 is LQKENI. The V gene lost 5 bases and the J gene lost 5 bases, with 18 bases spanning the gap. In nucleotides, the CDR3 is TGTGCCAGCTCAAGATCACAGGGTGCACAGGAGACCCAGTACTTC. It is translated as CASSRSQGAQETQYF.

This clone was seen a single time. CDR3 residues: CASSYQIQGTLNAFF. The CDR3 bases are TGTGCCAGCAGTTACCAGATTCAGGGGACGCTAAACGCTTTCTTT. V gene TRBV6-4 combines with J gene TRBJ1-1, with D perhaps TRBD1 (6 bases). The CDR3 is 15 amino acids. Trimming stripped 5 bases from V and 11 bases from J, with 24 bases between. Germline CDR1 is MRHNA and CDR2 is SNTAGT.

Regarding this clone: Just one base apart from a much larger clone, this may be a read error. The chain has TRBV7-6 and TRBJ2-7, with 13 bases fitting TRBD2. Looked up from germline, CDR1 is SGHVS and CDR2 is FNYEAQ. Unmatched junction bases numbered 3, after V lost 5 bases and J lost 2 bases. The length of the CDR3 is 15 residues. As DNA, the CDR3 is TGTGCCAGCAGCCCCGGGACTAGCGGGACCTACGAGCAGTACTTC. As protein: CASSPGTSGTYEQYF.

The V and J genes are TRBV19 and TRBJ2-6, with 7 positions matching TRBD1. This CDR3 has 16 residues. The V gene end was trimmed by 7 bases and the J gene end by 5 bases; junction bases not matched to a gene: 11. Per germline, CDR1 LNHDA and CDR2 SQIVND (reference sequence). This CDR3 is CASTISDRVWANVLTF. In nucleotides, the CDR3 is TGTGCCAGTACCATTTCAGACAGGGTCTGGGCCAACGTCCTGACTTTC. The full variable domain, rest sourced from reference TRBV19 and TRBJ2-6, is DGGITQSPKYLFRKEGQNVTLSCEQNLNHDAMYWYRQDPGQGLRLIYYSQIVNDFQKGDIAEGYSVSREKKESFPLTVTSAQKNPTAFYLCASTISDRVWANVLTFGAGSRLTVL.

This chain links TRBV4-1 with TRBJ1-1; the match to TRBD1 covers 9 bases. The CDR3 is made up of 16 amino acids. V lost 0 bases, J lost 1 base, and 3 bases stayed unmatched. Germline CDR1 and CDR2: MGHRA and YSYEKL. The CDR3 DNA is TGCGCCAGCAGCCAAGAACAGGGGGCGAGGAACACTGAAGCTTTCTTT. Amino acid sequence: CASSQEQGARNTEAFF.

The chain carries TRBV7-9 and TRBJ2-4; 7 bases fit TRBD2. Germline V gives CDR1 SEHNR, CDR2 FQNEAQ (reference sequence). V lost 1 base, J lost 16 bases, and 4 bases stayed unmatched. The CDR3 extends over 11 amino acids. The CDR3 loop is CASSLGREFYF. CDR3 sequence (DNA): TGTGCCAGCAGCTTAGGGCGGGAGTTCTACTTC. Variable domain in full (rest from reference TRBV7-9 and TRBJ2-4): DTGVSQNPRHKITKRGQNVTFRCDPISEHNRLYWYRQTLGQGPEFLTYFQNEAQLEKSRLLSDRFSAERPKGSFSTLEIQRTEQGDSAMYLCASSLGREFYFGAGTRLSVL.

Turning to this clone: This clone may be a read error of a much larger clone one base away. This chain joins TRBV5-4 and TRBJ2-3; 11 positions match TRBD2. This CDR3 is 15 amino acids long. Germline CDR1 is SGHNT and CDR2 is YYREEE (reference sequence). V lost 4 bases and J lost 0; bases outside the gene matches: 1. The CDR3 is CASSRTSGSTDTQYF. CDR3 DNA sequence: TGTGCCAGCAGCAGGACTAGCGGGAGCACAGATACGCAGTATTTT.